Below, 29 T cell receptor beta chains from the same sample are listed, as sequenced in a study of blood T cell repertoires in COVID-19. Sequencing used immunoSEQ multiplex PCR; TCRdb keeps in-frame clones, though not all of them. The sample has 75,000 to 80,000 clones, approximately 89% seen once; the top ten hold 5.8%. Material for sequencing was peripheral blood. These receptors came from a human donor in a cohort sampled during active COVID-19.

The V gene is TRBV11-3, the J gene TRBJ2-7; 13 bases agree with TRBD2. This CDR3 has 15 residues. The trim removed 5 bases at V and 3 bases at J, leaving 4 bases unmatched. Germline V gene data show CDR1 as SGHNT and CDR2 as YENEEA. In DNA, the CDR3 is TGTGCCAGCAGCCCGACTAGCGGGGGGAACTACGAGCAGTACTTC. Protein sequence: CASSPTSGGNYEQYF.

The rearrangement uses TRBV4-1 and TRBJ1-5, with D possibly TRBD1 on 6 matching bases. Germline V gene data show CDR1 as MGHRA and CDR2 as YSYEKL. Trimming took off 6 bases at V and 5 bases at J, with 14 bases between the two ends. The CDR3 is 14 residues long. The CDR3 DNA sequence: TGCGCCAGCAGGGGGACAAGGAAAGATCAGCCCCAGCATTTT. This codes for CASRGTRKDQPQHF.

The V call is TRBV5-1, the J call TRBJ2-5, with TRBD1 matching over 8 bases. Germline assignment: CDR1 SGHRS and CDR2 YFSETQ. J was trimmed by 4 bases and V by 4 bases; bases with no gene match: 3. CDR3 length: 13 amino acids. CDR3 amino acids: CASSRGTGETQYF. CDR3 nucleotides: TGCGCCAGCAGCAGAGGGACAGGAGAGACCCAGTACTTC.

The chain uses TRBV18 and TRBJ2-4; 7 bases are shared with TRBD2. The CDR3 has 15 amino acids. The germline gives CDR1 KGHSH, CDR2 LQKENI. V shed 0 bases, J shed 4 bases, and the junction held 3 bases outside the gene matches. CDR3 region: CASSPPTGGKNIQYF. In DNA, the CDR3 is TGTGCCAGCTCACCACCTACCGGGGGGAAAAACATTCAGTACTTC.

The rearrangement joins TRBV5-5 to TRBJ2-7; TRBD2 might be the D (6 bases). Trimming removed 4 bases at V and 3 bases at J, with 14 bases between. CDR1 and CDR2 from the germline V gene are SGHKS and YYEKEE (reference sequence). The CDR3 covers 14 residues. The CDR3 DNA reads as TGTGCCAGCAGCCTTCGGGGGAACCTCTACGAGCAGTACTTC. It encodes CASSLRGNLYEQYF.

CDR3 sequence: CSVGGVNEQFF. CDR3 in DNA: TGCAGCGTTGGCGGGGTTAATGAGCAGTTCTTC. The chain has TRBV29-1 and TRBJ2-1; TRBD2 might be the D (6 bases). Germline V lookup: CDR1 SQVTM, CDR2 ANQGSEA. The CDR3 consists of 11 residues. The V end was cut by 4 bases, the J end by 7 bases, with 8 bases between.

This clone is a singleton in its sample. This rearrangement joins TRBV20-1 to TRBJ1-2; possibly TRBD1 for D (5 bases). V was clipped by 5 bases and J by 4 bases, with 8 bases between them. Germline V gene sequence: CDR1 DFQATT, CDR2 SNEGSKA (reference sequence). The CDR3 extends over 11 amino acids. CDR3 bases: TGCAGTGCTTTAGACAGCTATGGCTACACCTTC. Translation gives CSALDSYGYTF.

The CDR3 nucleotides read TGTGCCAGCCGGGACAGTCCGGGGAGCACCGGGGAGCTGTTTTTT. Translating gives CASRDSPGSTGELFF. This chain connects TRBV18 to TRBJ2-2; the match to TRBD1 covers 7 bases. V lost 8 bases to trimming and J lost 4 bases; unmatched junction nucleotides: 10. CDR3 length: 15 residues. Germline-derived CDR1 and CDR2 are KGHSH and LQKENI.

This clone was observed a handful of times. The chain couples TRBV7-9 to TRBJ1-2; the D gene is possibly TRBD1 (6 bases). The germline V and J ends were trimmed by 1 base and 7 bases, with 10 bases remaining between them. The V gene's germline CDR1 is SEHNR and CDR2 FQNEAQ (reference sequence). This CDR3 spans 13 amino acids. The CDR3 sequence: CASSLDRAGGYTF. For the CDR3, the DNA is TGTGCCAGCAGCTTAGACAGGGCGGGTGGCTACACCTTC.

This rearrangement joins TRBV4-1 to TRBJ2-7; 9 nucleotides line up with TRBD2. From germline, CDR1 is MGHRA and CDR2 YSYEKL. The CDR3 is 20 amino acids. V shed 0 bases and J 0 bases; nucleotides not matched to a gene: 15. Here the CDR3 DNA reads TGCGCCAGCAGCCAAGATTTTGCTAGCGGGGACTTCCGGGCCTCCTACGAGCAGTACTTC. Protein: CASSQDFASGDFRASYEQYF.

This chain connects TRBV18 to TRBJ1-2; D gene ambiguous. Trimming removed 7 bases from V and 1 base from J, with 10 bases in between. Germline CDR1 KGHSH, CDR2 LQKENI. The CDR3 has 13 amino acids. CDR3: CASYEDFNYGYTF. The CDR3 DNA reads as TGTGCCAGCTATGAGGACTTTAACTATGGCTACACCTTC.

This chain links TRBV7-2 with TRBJ2-7, with TRBD1 matching over 7 bases. CDR1 is SGHTA, CDR2 FQGNSA, per germline. The CDR3 sequence is 15 residues long. V was clipped by 1 base and J by 0 bases; unmatched bases: 3. The CDR3 loop reads CASSLVGDSSYEQYF. For the CDR3, the DNA is TGTGCCAGCAGCTTAGTCGGGGACAGCTCCTACGAGCAGTACTTC.

This chain joins TRBV18 and TRBJ1-1, with no clear D. The CDR3 has 15 residues. Germline V lookup: CDR1 KGHSH, CDR2 LQKENI. The V gene lost 5 bases and the J gene lost 4 bases, with 17 bases spanning the gap. The CDR3 region has the DNA TGTGCCAGCTCATCCACGCTGCTGGAGGGCACTGAAGCTTTCTTT. It codes for CASSSTLLEGTEAFF.

V and J are TRBV14 and TRBJ1-3; TRBD1 might be the D (5 bases). Trimming took 3 bases from V and 3 from J, leaving 15 bases between them. This CDR3 has 16 residues. In germline, CDR1 is SGHDN, CDR2 FVKESK. Here the CDR3 DNA reads TGTGCCAGCAGCCATGCCGCCAGGGAGGATGGAAACACCATATATTTT. This encodes CASSHAAREDGNTIYF. The complete variable domain, with remaining parts taken from reference TRBV14 and TRBJ1-3, reads EAGVTQFPSHSVIEKGQTVTLRCDPISGHDNLYWYRRVMGKEIKFLLHFVKESKQDESGMPNNRFLAERTGGTYSTLKVQPAELEDSGVYFCASSHAAREDGNTIYFGEGSWLTVV.

This chain uses TRBV29-1 with TRBJ1-2, with D unresolved. The CDR3 sequence is 12 residues long. CDR1 is SQVTM and CDR2 is ANQGSEA in the germline V gene. V was cut by 2 bases and J by 6 bases, with 10 bases left in between. The CDR3 sequence is CSVESVLHGYTF. The CDR3 DNA sequence: TGCAGCGTTGAATCGGTCCTCCATGGCTACACCTTC.

This chain joins TRBV7-6 and TRBJ2-1; 7 nucleotides align to TRBD2. The CDR3 has 18 amino acids. The V gene's germline CDR1 is SGHVS and CDR2 FNYEAQ. The J segment lost 9 bases and the V segment lost 5 bases, leaving 22 bases of the junction unmatched. The DNA of the CDR3 is TGTGCCAGCAGCCCCCTCGTCTCGGGGCGGGGGTCTGGGGTTGAGCAGTTCTTC. Protein: CASSPLVSGRGSGVEQFF.

The CDR3 sequence: CASSSTGSSYGYTF. In DNA form, the CDR3 reads TGTGCCAGCAGCTCGACAGGGAGTAGCTATGGCTACACCTTC. The rearrangement joins TRBV5-5 to TRBJ1-2, with 7 nucleotides matching TRBD1. Germline assignment: CDR1 SGHKS and CDR2 YYEKEE (reference sequence). V lost 3 bases, J lost 4 bases, and 6 bases stayed unmatched. There are 14 residues in the CDR3.

The rearrangement links TRBV14 to TRBJ2-7; possible D gene TRBD1, 5 bases. Germline V CDR1 and CDR2: SGHDN, FVKESK. This CDR3 is built from 13 residues. V shed 5 bases and J shed 4 bases, with 12 bases lying between them. CDR3 bases: TGTGCCAGCAGCTCCAGGGCAGAGTACGAGCAGTACTTC. As protein: CASSSRAEYEQYF.

This chain joins TRBV9 and TRBJ2-7; weak D call: TRBD2 (5 bases). Trimming left V 0 bases short and J 3 bases short, with 10 bases between. Germline values: CDR1 SGDLS, CDR2 YYNGEE. The CDR3 runs to 14 residues. The CDR3 DNA reads as TGTGCCAGCAGCGTAGACCCTAGCAACTACGAGCAGTACTTC. It codes for CASSVDPSNYEQYF. The full variable domain, in which reference TRBV9 and TRBJ2-7 provide the parts outside the CDR3, is DSGVTQTPKHLITATGQRVTLRCSPRSGDLSVYWYQQSLDQGLQFLIQYYNGEERAKGNILERFSAQQFPDLHSELNLSSLELGDSALYFCASSVDPSNYEQYFGPGTRLTVT.

The chain uses TRBV7-9 and TRBJ1-2, with D perhaps matching TRBD1 (5 bases). Germline V gene lookup returns CDR1 SEHNR and CDR2 FQNEAQ (reference sequence). With 2 bases removed from V and 0 bases from J, the gap between germline ends came to 10 bases. CDR3 size: 15 residues. The CDR3 region has the DNA TGTGCCAGCAGCTTATTCGGGGGTACTAACTATGGCTACACCTTC. This codes for CASSLFGGTNYGYTF.

This clone appeared a few times. The chain couples TRBV19 to TRBJ1-5; no reliable D call. The germline V gene has CDR1 LNHDA and CDR2 SQIVND (reference sequence). Trimming removed 0 bases from V and 4 bases from J, with 10 bases in between. The CDR3 totals 15 residues. CDR3 in amino acids: CASSIEQNQNQPQHF. DNA of the CDR3: TGTGCCAGTAGTATAGAACAGAACCAAAATCAGCCCCAGCATTTT.

The genes are TRBV29-1 and TRBJ1-2; 7 bases are shared with TRBD1. V gave up 4 bases and J gave up 8 bases; unmatched junction bases: 13. The CDR3 has 14 amino acids. Looked up from germline, CDR1 is SQVTM and CDR2 is ANQGSEA. The DNA of the CDR3 is TGCAGCGTTGTCATGTGGACAGGTCCCTACGGCTACACCTTC. Amino acids: CSVVMWTGPYGYTF.

This clone was observed a few times. The chain couples TRBV7-9 to TRBJ1-1; 9 nucleotides align to TRBD1. Germline V gene sequence: CDR1 SEHNR, CDR2 FQNEAQ (reference sequence). This CDR3 has 15 amino acids. V dropped 1 base and J dropped 1; count of bases not matched to a gene: 1. The CDR3 DNA follows: TGTGCCAGCAGCTTAGTGGGACAGGGGAACACTGAAGCTTTCTTT. Amino acid sequence: CASSLVGQGNTEAFF.

The CDR3 sequence is CASSYPALQDYGYTF. The CDR3, as DNA: TGTGCCAGCAGTTACCCCGCTTTGCAGGACTATGGCTACACCTTC. This chain links TRBV6-6 with TRBJ1-2, with D hard to call. There are 15 residues in the CDR3. Per germline, CDR1 MNHNY and CDR2 SVGAGI (reference sequence). Between the trimmed V and J ends, which lost 2 bases and 3 bases, there was a span of 13 bases.

V is TRBV5-1 and J is TRBJ2-1; 8 bases are a match to TRBD2. Germline CDR1 SGHRS, CDR2 YFSETQ. V was pared by 5 bases and J by 2 bases, with 15 bases of the junction left unmatched. The CDR3 runs 18 residues. The CDR3 reads CASRASRRGALTYNEQFF. The CDR3 region has the DNA TGCGCCAGCAGGGCCTCGCGGCGGGGGGCACTAACCTACAATGAGCAGTTCTTC.

The chain joins TRBV5-4 to TRBJ1-3; 7 bases agree with TRBD1. V lost 2 bases to trimming and J lost 2 bases; unmatched junction nucleotides: 4. This CDR3 region has 15 residues. Germline values: CDR1 SGHNT, CDR2 YYREEE (reference sequence). The CDR3 loop is CASSLRGGAGNTIYF. CDR3 in DNA: TGTGCCAGCAGCTTAAGAGGGGGCGCTGGAAACACCATATATTTT.

The rearrangement links TRBV11-3 to TRBJ2-1, with 13 bases lining up with TRBD2. CDR1 SGHNT and CDR2 YENEEA come from the germline V gene. The V segment lost 5 bases and the J segment 7 bases; nucleotides outside the gene matches: 2. This CDR3 spans 14 amino acids. The CDR3 reads CASSRGLAGNEQFF. Written as DNA, the CDR3 is TGTGCCAGCAGCAGGGGACTAGCGGGAAATGAGCAGTTCTTC.

This rearrangement joins TRBV3-1 (or the pseudogene TRBV3-2) to TRBJ1-4, with a weak D call TRBD1 (6 bases). In germline, CDR1 is LGHDT, CDR2 YNNKEL (reference sequence). CDR3 size: 17 residues. V lost 0 bases and J lost 7, with 18 bases in between. CDR3 in DNA: TGTGCCAGCAGCCAAGATTGGGAGGGGGGCGGCGGTGAAAAACTGTTTTTT. Translation: CASSQDWEGGGGEKLFF.

The rearrangement uses TRBV18 and TRBJ1-5; 10 positions match TRBD1. Trimming at V came to 5 bases and at J to 4 bases, leaving 8 bases not matched to a gene. This CDR3 contains 16 residues. Germline V gene data show CDR1 as KGHSH and CDR2 as LQKENI. CDR3 bases: TGTGCCAGCTCAACAAGGCGACAGGGGGCGAATCAGCCCCAGCATTTT. It is translated as CASSTRRQGANQPQHF.